Detailed here is one T cell receptor beta chain. The antigen is undetermined. Germline and junction disagree at one end, which may indicate a read error. This sample was taken from a study of cytotoxic CD8 clonotypes in ibrutinib-treated CLL. The wider study: Specimens for response were gathered following a median around a year of therapy, spanning 6 to 36.

Points from the study as a whole: Increased clonality at ibrutinib response gave way to a return toward baseline at progression. Among the clonotypes, public ones were uncommon and contracted or held stable on treatment.

Sequencing used immunoSEQ multiplex PCR; TCRdb keeps in-frame clones, though not all of them. Of 65,000 to 80,000 clones listed, around 78% are singletons. CDR3 length: 11 residues. Germline V CDR1 and CDR2: MDHEN, SYDVKM. The rearrangement links TRBV28 to TRBJ1-2; D uncertain. The sequencing here drew on PBMCs, taken after 24 months of ibrutinib treatment. This clonotype was sampled from a human donor with chronic lymphocytic leukemia. The CDR3 loop is CASTANFGYTF. The CDR3 DNA sequence: TGTGCCAGCACAGCGAACTTTGGCTACACCTTC.